This entry features one TCR beta chain sequence. Original handling: Quantification of nucleated cells was approximated via reference gene primer amplification. Data came from immunoSEQ multiplex PCR; TCRdb stores just in-frame clones and leaves some out. D and trimming come from the DNA, and the V and J calls and clone size come from that table. Of over 250,000 clones in the sample, roughly 86% were seen once. The sample comes from a study of blood T cell repertoires in COVID-19. Study at large: Samples taken during acute and convalescent COVID-19 were collected in the United States, Italy and Spain. Sample material is recorded as cDNA or gDNA derived from T cells, B-cell-depleted T cells, or PBMCs.

Germline V CDR1 and CDR2: SGDLS, YYNGEE. Trimming took 3 bases from V and 7 from J; bases not matched to a gene: 7. The CDR3 extends over 15 amino acids. The TCR comes from a woman aged 25-40 years with acute or convalescent COVID-19. Sequenced material: peripheral blood. J is TRBJ2-1 and V is TRBV9, with 10 bases identical to TRBD2. The CDR3 loop is CASSGTSGNGNEQFF. Written as DNA, the CDR3 is TGTGCCAGCAGCGGGACTAGCGGAAATGGGAATGAGCAGTTCTTC.